The 31 T cell receptor beta chains given below trace back to one sample, sequenced in a study of blood T cell repertoires in COVID-19. Clones were sequenced by immunoSEQ multiplex PCR, and TCRdb holds only the in-frame ones, with some missing. The table lists approximately 140,000 clones, more than 75% of them singletons, with around 13% in the top ten. Sequencing used peripheral blood. Receptors were obtained from a man older than 75 with acute or convalescent COVID-19.

The chain employs TRBV5-1 and TRBJ1-1; no firm D call. Per the germline V gene, CDR1 is SGHRS and CDR2 is YFSETQ. The V end was cut by 4 bases, the J end by 1 base, with 11 bases between. This CDR3 comprises 14 residues. As DNA, the CDR3 is TGCGCCAGCAGCCCTGCGGTCTCGAACACTGAAGCTTTCTTT. Its translation is CASSPAVSNTEAFF.

This rearrangement joins TRBV5-1 to TRBJ1-1; D is ambiguous. The CDR3 spans 14 residues. Germline V gene data show CDR1 as SGHRS and CDR2 as YFSETQ. Trimming cost V 2 bases and J 5 bases, with 13 bases left between them. The CDR3 sequence: CASSFAGMSTEAFF. The CDR3 DNA follows: TGCGCCAGCAGCTTCGCGGGGATGAGTACTGAAGCTTTCTTT.

The V gene is TRBV4-3, the J gene TRBJ2-7; 8 nucleotides line up with TRBD1. Looked up from germline, CDR1 is LGHNA and CDR2 is YSLEER. The CDR3 loop spans 13 amino acids. V lost 4 bases to trimming and J lost 6 bases; unmatched junction nucleotides: 5. The DNA of the CDR3 is TGCGCCAGCAGCCCCTACAGGGGGAGCGAGCAGTACTTC. It translates to CASSPYRGSEQYF.

At least ten counts were recorded for this clone. The V and J genes are TRBV25-1 and TRBJ2-7; TRBD1 is a possible D gene (6 bases). Trimming stripped 4 bases from V and 2 bases from J, with 12 bases between. The CDR3 covers 14 residues. Germline V lookup: CDR1 MGHDK, CDR2 SYGVNS. The CDR3, as DNA: TGTGCCAGCAGTGCAAACAGGGACCCCTACGAGCAGTACTTC. Encoded protein: CASSANRDPYEQYF.

The chain recombines TRBV14 with TRBJ2-1, with TRBD2 matching over 7 bases. Per the germline V gene, CDR1 is SGHDN and CDR2 is FVKESK. J was trimmed by 12 bases and V by 3 bases; bases with no gene match: 5. The CDR3 consists of 12 residues. DNA of the CDR3: TGTGCCAGCAGCCAGCGGGGGAGGGGGCAGTTCTTC. Translation: CASSQRGRGQFF.

The CDR3 nucleotides are TGTGCCAGCAGCTTAGGGGGACAAGATGGCTACACCTTC. Its translation: CASSLGGQDGYTF. The chain couples TRBV7-8 to TRBJ1-2; D might be TRBD1 (6 bases). The CDR3 is 13 residues long. Trimming stripped 1 base from V and 6 bases from J, with 9 bases between. Germline V gene data show CDR1 as SGHVS and CDR2 as FQNEAQ.

V usage is TRBV28 and J usage is TRBJ1-1, with 7 bases that match TRBD1. Per germline, CDR1 MDHEN and CDR2 SYDVKM. The CDR3 consists of 14 residues. The junction had 7 bases not matched to a gene; V was cut back by 3 bases and J by 6 bases. The CDR3 DNA follows: TGTGCCAGCAGTTTTCGGGGGACAGTCTCTGAAGCTTTCTTT. Translated, it gives CASSFRGTVSEAFF.

The rearrangement uses TRBV6-6 and TRBJ2-3, with TRBD1 matching over 9 bases. Germline CDR1 is MNHNY and CDR2 is SVGAGI (reference sequence). J gave up 5 bases and V 6 bases, and 12 bases lay outside the gene matches. This CDR3 is built from 16 residues. DNA for the CDR3: TGTGCCAGCAGCTCTAAGGACAGGGGCGGGGGAGATACGCAGTATTTT. Residues: CASSSKDRGGGDTQYF.

The chain recombines TRBV2 with TRBJ1-5, with D maybe TRBD1 (6 bases). The CDR3 has 13 residues. With 8 bases removed from V and 7 bases from J, the gap between germline ends came to 15 bases. The germline gives CDR1 SNHLY, CDR2 FYNNEI. CDR3 nucleotide sequence: TGTGCCAGCCATAGTGGGGGCCACCAGCCCCAGCATTTT. Protein sequence: CASHSGGHQPQHF.

The CDR3 region has the DNA TGTGCCAGCAGTTACTCTACAGTCTACGAGCAGTACTTC. It specifies CASSYSTVYEQYF. The chain combines TRBV6-2 or TRBV6-3 with TRBJ2-7; no definite D call. This CDR3 is built from 13 residues. CDR1 and CDR2 (germline): MNHEY, SVGEGT. Trimming took off 0 bases at V and 3 bases at J, with 6 bases between the two ends.

The chain links TRBV4-1 to TRBJ2-2; TRBD1 agrees at 7 bases. CDR3 length equals 16 residues. V lost 2 bases to trimming and J lost 0 bases; unmatched junction nucleotides: 3. The germline V gene has CDR1 MGHRA and CDR2 YSYEKL. The CDR3 reads CASSQSGGANTGELFF. Here the CDR3 DNA reads TGCGCCAGCAGCCAATCAGGGGGTGCGAACACCGGGGAGCTGTTTTTT.

A single count supports this clone. V usage is TRBV15 and J usage is TRBJ1-5, with 8 bases matching TRBD1. In germline, CDR1 is LNHNV, CDR2 YYDKDF (reference sequence). The J segment lost 3 bases and the V segment lost 3 bases, leaving 1 base of the junction unmatched. The CDR3 extends over 14 amino acids. Here the CDR3 reads CATSRGQVNQPQHF. The CDR3 DNA reads as TGTGCCACCAGCAGGGGACAGGTCAATCAGCCCCAGCATTTT.

J is TRBJ1-1 and V is TRBV11-1; D is undetermined. Germline V gene data show CDR1 as SGHAT and CDR2 as FQDESV (reference sequence). V was pared by 7 bases and J by 1 base, with 13 bases between. The CDR3 extends over 14 amino acids. The CDR3 protein is CASTSGESNTEAFF. In DNA, the CDR3 is TGTGCCAGCACTTCCGGGGAGTCGAACACTGAAGCTTTCTTT.

This clone was seen only once. The chain has TRBV5-1 and TRBJ1-2; no definite D call. V lost 0 bases, J lost 4 bases, and 4 bases lay in between. Germline CDR1 and CDR2: SGHRS and YFSETQ. This CDR3 has 12 residues. In DNA, the CDR3 is TGCGCCAGCAGCTTGGCGAGCTATGGCTACACCTTC. This sequence encodes CASSLASYGYTF.

The chain recombines TRBV29-1 with TRBJ1-1; tentatively, D is TRBD1 (6 bases). The CDR3 has 13 residues. V lost 8 bases and J 5 bases, leaving 18 bases between the germline ends. Germline values: CDR1 SQVTM, CDR2 ANQGSEA. This chain's CDR3 is CSLKQGPGTEAFF. CDR3 in DNA: TGCAGCCTGAAACAGGGACCGGGAACTGAAGCTTTCTTT. Combining the CDR3 with reference TRBV29-1 and TRBJ1-1 gives the whole variable domain SAVISQKPSRDICQRGTSLTIQCQVDSQVTMMFWYRQQPGQSLTLIATANQGSEATYESGFVIDKFPISRPNLTFSTLTVSNMSPEDSSIYLCSLKQGPGTEAFFGQGTRLTVV.

This clone has a handful of counts. The chain uses TRBV5-1 and TRBJ1-4, with TRBD1 as a possible D gene (6 bases). The V end lost 5 bases, the J end lost 8 bases, and 19 bases lay between the germline ends. Germline assignment: CDR1 SGHRS and CDR2 YFSETQ. This CDR3 comprises 15 residues. CDR3 in DNA: TGCGCCAGCAGTCTTACAGGGCGGCTTGGGGAAAAACTGTTTTTT. Translated, it gives CASSLTGRLGEKLFF.

The chain uses TRBV7-2 and TRBJ2-3, with 8 bases lining up with TRBD2. Per germline, CDR1 SGHTA and CDR2 FQGNSA. This CDR3 is built from 12 residues. V was pared by 6 bases and J by 6 bases, with 2 bases of the junction left unmatched. As DNA, the CDR3 is TGTGCCAGCAGATCTAGCGGGGATACGCAGTATTTT. Its translation is CASRSSGDTQYF. The full variable domain, with the rest looked up from reference TRBV7-2 and TRBJ2-3, is GAGVSQSPSNKVTEKGKDVELRCDPISGHTALYWYRQSLGQGLEFLIYFQGNSAPDKSGLPSDRFSAERTGGSVSTLTIQRTQQEDSAVYLCASRSSGDTQYFGPGTRLTVL.

The chain is built from TRBV5-4 and TRBJ1-4; D is possibly TRBD1 (5 bases). The CDR3 sequence is 17 residues long. Germline-derived CDR1 and CDR2 are SGHNT and YYREEE (reference sequence). V lost 1 base, J lost 3 bases, and 16 bases lay in between. CDR3 bases: TGTGCCAGCAGCTTGCAGCGCGGCGGGGCGTCTAATGAAAAACTGTTTTTT. This translates into CASSLQRGGASNEKLFF. The entire variable domain, with the rest obtained from reference TRBV5-4 and TRBJ1-4, is as follows: ETGVTQSPTHLIKTRGQQVTLRCSSQSGHNTVSWYQQALGQGPQFIFQYYREEENGRGNFPPRFSGLQFPNYSSELNVNALELDDSALYLCASSLQRGGASNEKLFFGSGTQLSVL.

The rearrangement joins TRBV28 to TRBJ1-5; 8 positions agree with TRBD1. The ends lost 2 bases at V and 5 bases at J; junction bases unmatched: 2. Germline-derived CDR1 and CDR2 are MDHEN and SYDVKM. The CDR3 spans 14 residues. The CDR3 DNA is TGTGCCAGCAGTTTAACCAGGGGGCATCAGCCCCAGCATTTT. Protein product: CASSLTRGHQPQHF. Combining the CDR3 with reference TRBV28 and TRBJ1-5 gives the whole variable domain DVKVTQSSRYLVKRTGEKVFLECVQDMDHENMFWYRQDPGLGLRLIYFSYDVKMKEKGDIPEGYSVSREKKERFSLILESASTNQTSMYLCASSLTRGHQPQHFGDGTRLSIL.

The chain combines TRBV18 with TRBJ2-5; D might be TRBD1 (5 bases). The germline V and J ends were trimmed by 3 bases and 4 bases, with 12 bases remaining between them. The CDR3 sequence is 14 residues long. In germline, CDR1 is KGHSH, CDR2 LQKENI. Here the CDR3 reads CASSPQAGRETQYF. The CDR3 DNA sequence: TGTGCCAGCTCACCCCAAGCAGGGCGAGAGACCCAGTACTTC.

The chain employs TRBV18 and TRBJ2-5, with TRBD2 identical over 9 bases. J lost 3 bases, V lost 3 bases, and 14 bases had no gene match. This CDR3 is built from 18 residues. CDR1 is KGHSH, CDR2 LQKENI, per germline. The CDR3 is CASSPLSAPSGVKETQYF. CDR3 coding DNA: TGTGCCAGCTCACCCCTTTCCGCTCCTAGCGGGGTGAAAGAGACCCAGTACTTC.

The chain joins TRBV2 to TRBJ2-2; TRBD1 aligns across 7 bases. V lost 6 bases, J lost 5 bases, and 9 bases stayed unmatched. Per the germline V gene, CDR1 is SNHLY and CDR2 is FYNNEI. The CDR3 length is 15 residues. The CDR3 protein is CASRATGSGTGELFF. For the CDR3, the DNA is TGTGCCAGCAGGGCGACAGGGTCAGGAACCGGGGAGCTGTTTTTT.

This rearrangement joins TRBV5-1 to TRBJ2-6; D gene unclear. This CDR3 region has 14 residues. In germline, CDR1 is SGHRS, CDR2 YFSETQ. The ends were cut back, 4 bases at V and 1 base at J, with 6 bases in the middle. The CDR3 reads CASSQKSGANVLTF. As DNA, the CDR3 is TGCGCCAGCAGCCAAAAATCTGGGGCCAACGTCCTGACTTTC.

This clone was seen only a few times. The chain carries TRBV2 and TRBJ2-5; 12 bases are a match to TRBD1. This CDR3 region has 16 residues. V lost 10 bases, J lost 4 bases, and 13 bases stayed unmatched. Germline V gene sequence: CDR1 SNHLY, CDR2 FYNNEI. The CDR3 bases are TGTGCCATTCAATTGGGACAGGGGGCTTATGGAGAGACCCAGTACTTC. It yields the protein CAIQLGQGAYGETQYF.

This clone was counted between two and nine times. This chain connects TRBV7-2 to TRBJ1-3; no clear D. V was trimmed by 1 base and J by 2 bases, leaving 6 bases between them. The CDR3 sequence is 14 residues long. The germline V gene has CDR1 SGHTA and CDR2 FQGNSA. For the CDR3, the DNA is TGTGCCAGCAGCTTAGGGCATGCTGGAAACACCATATATTTT. It specifies CASSLGHAGNTIYF.

CDR3 sequence: CASSVQGLQPQHF. The CDR3 region has the DNA TGTGCCAGCAGTGTTCAGGGGTTGCAGCCCCAGCATTTT. The V call is TRBV2, the J call TRBJ1-5, with D perhaps TRBD1 (6 bases). Germline CDR1 reads SNHLY; CDR2 reads FYNNEI. The CDR3 sequence is 13 residues long. The V end was cut by 4 bases, the J end by 7 bases, with 11 bases between.

The rearrangement links TRBV6-5 to TRBJ2-5; possible D gene TRBD2, 6 bases. In germline, CDR1 is MNHEY, CDR2 SVGAGI. V lost 6 bases and J lost 5, with 10 bases in between. This CDR3 comprises 12 residues. DNA of the CDR3: TGTGCCAGCAGGGGCAGCGGGGAGACCCAGTACTTC. Amino acids: CASRGSGETQYF.

The chain recombines TRBV14 with TRBJ2-5, with 11 bases identical to TRBD2. Trimming cost V 3 bases and J 2 bases; bases outside gene matches: 2. Germline CDR1 and CDR2: SGHDN and FVKESK. The length of the CDR3 is 15 residues. In nucleotides, the CDR3 is TGTGCCAGCAGCCAGGGGACTAGCGGACAAGAGACCCAGTACTTC. It codes for CASSQGTSGQETQYF. Using reference TRBV14 and TRBJ2-5 for the parts outside the CDR3, the full variable domain is EAGVTQFPSHSVIEKGQTVTLRCDPISGHDNLYWYRRVMGKEIKFLLHFVKESKQDESGMPNNRFLAERTGGTYSTLKVQPAELEDSGVYFCASSQGTSGQETQYFGPGTRLLVL.

The rearrangement joins TRBV15 to TRBJ1-1, with D possibly matching TRBD1 (5 bases). The V end lost 9 bases, the J end lost 1 base, and 9 bases lay between the germline ends. The CDR3 totals 12 residues. CDR1 is LNHNV and CDR2 is YYDKDF in the germline V gene (reference sequence). The CDR3 loop is CATGRGNTEAFF. The CDR3, as DNA: TGTGCCACGGGAAGGGGGAACACTGAAGCTTTCTTT.

V and J are TRBV7-3 and TRBJ1-1; TRBD1 aligns across 10 bases. V was clipped by 5 bases and J by 5 bases; unmatched bases: 5. Germline-derived CDR1 and CDR2 are SGHTA and FQGTGA. This CDR3 region has 14 residues. CDR3 in amino acids: CASSPPGQGTEAFF. The CDR3 DNA reads as TGTGCCAGCAGCCCCCCGGGACAGGGGACTGAAGCTTTCTTT.

This clone appeared a single time. The chain has TRBV19 and TRBJ2-7, with D maybe TRBD1 (5 bases). Germline V gene lookup returns CDR1 LNHDA and CDR2 SQIVND (reference sequence). The CDR3 totals 14 residues. Between the trimmed V and J ends, which lost 10 bases and 0 bases, there was a span of 16 bases. DNA of the CDR3: TGTGCCACTCGGCGACAGACGAGCTCCTACGAGCAGTACTTC. Protein sequence: CATRRQTSSYEQYF.